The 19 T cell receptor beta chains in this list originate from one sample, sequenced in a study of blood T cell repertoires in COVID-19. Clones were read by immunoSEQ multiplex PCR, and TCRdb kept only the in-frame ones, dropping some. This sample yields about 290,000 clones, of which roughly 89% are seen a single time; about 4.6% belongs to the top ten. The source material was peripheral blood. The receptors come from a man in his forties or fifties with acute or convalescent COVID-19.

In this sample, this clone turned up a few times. The CDR3 region is CASSVQGAETQYF. The DNA of the CDR3 is TGTGCCAGCAGTGTACAGGGGGCAGAGACCCAGTACTTC. V is TRBV2 and J is TRBJ2-5; 9 bases are a match to TRBD1. Unmatched junction bases numbered 1, after V lost 4 bases and J lost 4 bases. From germline, CDR1 is SNHLY and CDR2 FYNNEI. This CDR3 contains 13 residues.

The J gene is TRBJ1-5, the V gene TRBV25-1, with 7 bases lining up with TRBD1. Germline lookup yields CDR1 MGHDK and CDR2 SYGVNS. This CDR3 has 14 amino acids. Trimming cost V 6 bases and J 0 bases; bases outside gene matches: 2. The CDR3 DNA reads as TGTGCCAGCAGCCGGACAGGTAGCAATCAGCCCCAGCATTTT. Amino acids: CASSRTGSNQPQHF. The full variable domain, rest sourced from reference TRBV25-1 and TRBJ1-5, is EADIYQTPRYLVIGTGKKITLECSQTMGHDKMYWYQQDPGMELHLIHYSYGVNSTEKGDLSSESTVSRIRTEHFPLTLESARPSHTSQYLCASSRTGSNQPQHFGDGTRLSIL.

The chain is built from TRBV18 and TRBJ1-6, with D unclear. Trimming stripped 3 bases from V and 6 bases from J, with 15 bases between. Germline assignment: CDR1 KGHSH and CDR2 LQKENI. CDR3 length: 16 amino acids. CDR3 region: CASSPLPGGRNSPLHF. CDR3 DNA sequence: TGTGCCAGCTCACCTCTCCCCGGAGGCCGTAATTCACCCCTCCACTTT. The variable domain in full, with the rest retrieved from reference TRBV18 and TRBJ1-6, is NAGVMQNPRHLVRRRGQEARLRCSPMKGHSHVYWYRQLPEEGLKFMVYLQKENIIDESGMPKERFSAEFPKEGPSILRIQQVVRGDSAAYFCASSPLPGGRNSPLHFGNGTRLTVT.

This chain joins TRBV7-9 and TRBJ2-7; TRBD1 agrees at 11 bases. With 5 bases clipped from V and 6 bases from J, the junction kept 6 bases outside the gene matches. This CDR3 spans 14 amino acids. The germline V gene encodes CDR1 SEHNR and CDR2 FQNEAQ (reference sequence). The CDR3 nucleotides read TGTGCCAGCAGCCCGGACAGGGGGCACCGCGAGCAGTACTTC. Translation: CASSPDRGHREQYF.

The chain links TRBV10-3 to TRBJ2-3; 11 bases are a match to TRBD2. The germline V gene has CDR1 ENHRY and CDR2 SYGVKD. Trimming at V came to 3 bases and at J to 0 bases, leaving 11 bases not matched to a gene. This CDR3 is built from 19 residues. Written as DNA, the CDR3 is TGTGCCATCAGTGACCTAGCGGGGGGCCCGCTTTCTAGCACAGATACGCAGTATTTT. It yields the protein CAISDLAGGPLSSTDTQYF.

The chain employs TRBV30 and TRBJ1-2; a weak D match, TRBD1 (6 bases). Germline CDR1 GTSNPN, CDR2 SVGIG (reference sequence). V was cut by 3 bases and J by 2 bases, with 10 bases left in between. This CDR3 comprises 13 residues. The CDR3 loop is CAWRSGQNYGYTF. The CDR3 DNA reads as TGTGCCTGGAGGTCTGGACAGAACTATGGCTACACCTTC.

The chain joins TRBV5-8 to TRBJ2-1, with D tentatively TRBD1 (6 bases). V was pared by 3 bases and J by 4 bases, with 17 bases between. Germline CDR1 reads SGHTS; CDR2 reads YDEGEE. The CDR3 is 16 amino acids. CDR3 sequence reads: CASSSFVGQTYNEQFF. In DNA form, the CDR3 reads TGTGCCAGCAGCTCGTTTGTTGGACAGACATACAATGAGCAGTTCTTC.

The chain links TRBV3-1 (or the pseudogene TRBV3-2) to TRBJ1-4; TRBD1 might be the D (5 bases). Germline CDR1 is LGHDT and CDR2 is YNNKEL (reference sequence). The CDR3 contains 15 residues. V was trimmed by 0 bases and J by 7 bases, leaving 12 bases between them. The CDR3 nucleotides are TGTGCCAGCAGCCAAGATATAGGACAAGGTGAAAAACTGTTTTTT. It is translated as CASSQDIGQGEKLFF.

CDR3 region: CASSQGRQAWQYF. CDR3 coding DNA: TGTGCCAGCAGCCAAGGTCGGCAGGCTTGGCAGTATTTT. The chain joins TRBV3-1 (or the pseudogene TRBV3-2) to TRBJ2-3; D gene unclear. Between the trimmed V and J ends, which lost 1 base and 11 bases, there was a span of 13 bases. This CDR3 contains 13 residues. Germline V gene data show CDR1 as LGHDT and CDR2 as YNNKEL (reference sequence).

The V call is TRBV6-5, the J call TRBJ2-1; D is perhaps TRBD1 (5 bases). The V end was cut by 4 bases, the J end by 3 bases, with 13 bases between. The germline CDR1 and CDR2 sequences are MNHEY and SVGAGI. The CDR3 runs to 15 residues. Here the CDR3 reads CASSSDTRIYNEQFF. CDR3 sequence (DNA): TGTGCCAGCAGTTCGGACACGCGAATCTACAATGAGCAGTTCTTC.

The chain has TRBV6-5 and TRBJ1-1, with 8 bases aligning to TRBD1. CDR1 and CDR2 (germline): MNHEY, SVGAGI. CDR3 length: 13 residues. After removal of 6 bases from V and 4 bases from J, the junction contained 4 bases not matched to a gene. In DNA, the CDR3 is TGTGCCAGCAGGGGACAGGCCTTCACTGAAGCTTTCTTT. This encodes CASRGQAFTEAFF.

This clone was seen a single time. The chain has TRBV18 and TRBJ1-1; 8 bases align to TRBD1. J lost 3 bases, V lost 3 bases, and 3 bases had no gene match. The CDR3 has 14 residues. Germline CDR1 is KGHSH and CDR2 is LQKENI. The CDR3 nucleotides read TGTGCCAGCTCACCTATGGACAGGGACACTGAAGCTTTCTTT. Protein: CASSPMDRDTEAFF.

The CDR3 DNA is TGTGCCAGCCTCAGGGGTAGCACTGAAGCTTTCTTT. Residues: CASLRGSTEAFF. The gene calls are TRBV18 and TRBJ1-1; D may be TRBD1 (6 bases). The germline V gene encodes CDR1 KGHSH and CDR2 LQKENI. The CDR3 runs to 12 residues. V lost 8 bases and J lost 4, with 11 bases in between.

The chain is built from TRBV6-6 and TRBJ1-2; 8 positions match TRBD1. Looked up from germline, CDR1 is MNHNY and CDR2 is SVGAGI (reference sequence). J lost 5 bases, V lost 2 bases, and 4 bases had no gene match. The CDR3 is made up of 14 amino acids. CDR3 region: CASSYAGGEYGYTF. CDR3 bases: TGTGCCAGCAGTTACGCAGGGGGCGAGTATGGCTACACCTTC.

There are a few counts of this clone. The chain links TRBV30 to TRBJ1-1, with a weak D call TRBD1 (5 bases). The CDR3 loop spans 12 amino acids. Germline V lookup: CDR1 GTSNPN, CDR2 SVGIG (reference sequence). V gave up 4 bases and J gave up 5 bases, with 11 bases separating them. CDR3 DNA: TGTGCCTGGACTGGGGGGGATACTGAAGCTTTCTTT. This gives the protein CAWTGGDTEAFF.

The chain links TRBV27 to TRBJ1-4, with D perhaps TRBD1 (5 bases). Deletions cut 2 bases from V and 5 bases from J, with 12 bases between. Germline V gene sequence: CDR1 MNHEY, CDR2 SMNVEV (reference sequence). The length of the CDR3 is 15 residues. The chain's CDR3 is CASSLRRQGNEKLFF. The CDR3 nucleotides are TGTGCCAGCAGTTTACGGCGGCAGGGAAATGAAAAACTGTTTTTT.

The CDR3 loop is CASSDGQVGYTF. CDR3 in DNA: TGTGCCAGCAGTGATGGACAGGTTGGCTACACCTTC. The rearrangement links TRBV6-1 to TRBJ1-2; 7 bases are a match to TRBD1. Germline loops: CDR1 MNHNS, CDR2 SASEGT. The V and J ends lost 3 bases and 7 bases, in that order; junction bases with no gene match: 2. This CDR3 spans 12 amino acids.

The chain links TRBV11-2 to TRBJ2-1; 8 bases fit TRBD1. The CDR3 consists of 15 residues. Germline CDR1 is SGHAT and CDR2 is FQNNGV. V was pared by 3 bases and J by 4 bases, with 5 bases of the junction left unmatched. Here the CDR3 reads CASSFGTGPYNEQFF. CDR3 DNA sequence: TGTGCCAGCAGCTTCGGGACAGGACCGTACAATGAGCAGTTCTTC.

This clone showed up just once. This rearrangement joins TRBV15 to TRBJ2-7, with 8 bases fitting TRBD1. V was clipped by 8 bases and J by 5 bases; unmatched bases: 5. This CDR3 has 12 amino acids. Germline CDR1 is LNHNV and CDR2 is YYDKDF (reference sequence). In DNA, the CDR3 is TGTGCCACCGCCGACAGGGGCCACGAGCAGTACTTC. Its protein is CATADRGHEQYF.